This TCR beta chain was obtained from a study of neurological immune-mediated disorders. The CDR3 consists of 14 residues. Germline lookup yields CDR1 MDHEN and CDR2 SYDVKM. The V end was cut by 5 bases, the J end by 5 bases, with 14 bases between. TCRdb passed the 5' RACE reads through MiXCR, listing each CDR3 protein once. The data show 25,000 to 35,000 distinct CDR3 sequences, 20% to 25% seen once. This clonotype was obtained from a woman in her sixties in good health. The sample consisted of PBMCs. The rearrangement links TRBV28 to TRBJ2-3; D perhaps matches TRBD2 (6 bases). CDR3 DNA: TGTGCCAGCAGTCGGACCGGGAGCGTAGATACGCAGTATTTT. Translating gives CASSRTGSVDTQYF.